This T cell receptor (beta chain) was found in a study of blood T cell repertoires in COVID-19. Across the whole study: Specimens from acute and convalescent COVID-19 originated in the United States, Italy and Spain.

TCRdb's copy holds only in-frame clones and misses some; the assay was immunoSEQ multiplex PCR. The sample contains some 150,000 clones, around 85% of which appear only once. Adults between roughly 18 and 90 years of age took part from about two dozen US areas. Participant reports of clinical history set cohort assignment. This clone has a handful of counts. CDR1 is SGHNT and CDR2 is YYREEE in the germline V gene (reference sequence). The CDR3 spans 12 residues. V lost 3 bases and J 6 bases, leaving 10 bases between the germline ends. The sample comprised PBMCs or T cells enriched from blood (not recorded which). The source is a middle-aged man who had recovered from COVID-19. The rearrangement links TRBV5-4 to TRBJ2-7, with D possibly matching TRBD2 (5 bases). As DNA, the CDR3 is TGTGCCAGCAGCTCCACTAGTGCCGAGCAGTACTTC. Its translation is CASSSTSAEQYF.